This paragraph covers one TCR beta chain sequence. Its antigen is not identified. The data belong to a study of T-cell reconstitution after alpha-beta-depleted transplantation in children. General study results and limits: When one year had passed after transplant, most T-cell counts and diversity came from newly produced T cells. Some patients' high day-60 TCRbeta diversity was traced to surviving recipient T cells and thymic progenitors. In patients about two months after transplant, alpha-beta T cells reportedly arose from several hundred expanded graft clones.

For TCRbeta, the library was prepared with unique molecular identifiers. Each CDR3 protein gets one entry after TCRdb re-called the PCR reads with MiXCR. The sample has about a million distinct CDR3 sequences, roughly 29% seen once. The CDR3 runs to 15 residues. J lost 5 bases, V lost 2 bases, and 7 bases had no gene match. Germline CDR1 reads MNHEY; CDR2 reads SVGEGT. The TCR comes from a boy younger than two who had a stem cell transplant for SCID, so the T cells may come from the graft donor. Sequenced material: PBMCs, mostly from graft donor cells, taken 360 days after TCRalphabeta/CD19-depleted stem cell transplant. This sequence joins TRBV6-2 or TRBV6-3 and TRBJ2-5, with 8 bases lining up with TRBD2. Written as DNA, the CDR3 is TGTGCCAGCAGTTACACCGGACTAGCTCTGGAGACCCAGTACTTC. This translates into CASSYTGLALETQYF.